The rows below give T cell receptor beta chains drawn from one sample of a study of T cell responses to AZD1222 COVID-19 vaccine. Profiled with immunoSEQ multiplex PCR; TCRdb holds only in-frame clones, not every one. The data show about 130,000 clones, approximately 91% seen once. The input for sequencing was peripheral blood, taken 28 days after the second AZD1222 dose. The receptors derive from an adult who received the AZD1222 COVID-19 vaccine. The CDR3 runs from the conserved cysteine through the conserved F or W. A D gene is named only where the DNA matches it firmly. Size values are once, few and many counts, or a class for expanded clones, and some rows have none.

v_gene: TRBV21-1; d_gene: -; abundance: -; j_gene: TRBJ2-1; CDR3nt: TGTGCCAGCAGCAAAGAAGTGACGACAGGGGGCAGGAATGAGCAGTTCTTC; CDR3aa: CASSKEVTTGGRNEQFF
v_gene: TRBV2; d_gene: -; abundance: -; j_gene: TRBJ2-1; CDR3nt: TGTGCCAGCAGTGTCGAGGGGTATGAGCAGTTCTTC; CDR3aa: CASSVEGYEQFF
v_gene: TRBV4-2; d_gene: TRBD1; abundance: -; j_gene: TRBJ1-4; CDR3nt: TGTGCCAGCAGACCTCAGGGGGCGATTAATGAAAAACTGTTTTTT; CDR3aa: CASRPQGAINEKLFF
v_gene: TRBV9; d_gene: -; abundance: -; j_gene: TRBJ1-1; CDR3nt: TGTGCCAGCAGCGTCGGTACATCGAACACTGAAGCTTTCTTT; CDR3aa: CASSVGTSNTEAFF
v_gene: TRBV27; d_gene: -; abundance: -; j_gene: TRBJ1-1; CDR3nt: TGTGCCAGCAGGCCCAGGTTGAGGGGGACTGAAGCTTTCTTT; CDR3aa: CASRPRLRGTEAFF
v_gene: TRBV7-9; d_gene: -; abundance: -; j_gene: TRBJ2-3; CDR3nt: TGTGCCAGCAGCGCAAGGATAGATACGCAGTATTTT; CDR3aa: CASSARIDTQYF
v_gene: TRBV11-1; d_gene: -; abundance: -; j_gene: TRBJ2-2; CDR3nt: TGTGCCAGCAGCCCTAGACGGAATATAAACACCGGGGAGCTGTTTTTT; CDR3aa: CASSPRRNINTGELFF
v_gene: TRBV28; d_gene: TRBD1; abundance: -; j_gene: TRBJ2-7; CDR3nt: TGTGCCAGCAGTTTAAATGGACAGGGACCGAGCTCCTACGAGCAGTACTTC; CDR3aa: CASSLNGQGPSSYEQYF
v_gene: TRBV5-1; d_gene: TRBD2; abundance: -; j_gene: TRBJ2-1; CDR3nt: TGCGCCAGCAGCTCGCGGGAGGGCTTATACAATGAGCAGTTCTTC; CDR3aa: CASSSREGLYNEQFF
v_gene: TRBV30; d_gene: -; abundance: -; j_gene: TRBJ1-6; CDR3nt: TGTGCCTGGAGTGTACTGGATAGCTCCTATAATTCACCCCTCCACTTT; CDR3aa: CAWSVLDSSYNSPLHF
v_gene: TRBV5-4; d_gene: TRBD2; abundance: -; j_gene: TRBJ2-1; CDR3nt: TGTGCCAGCAGCTTAGGTGGGGCTAGCGGATACAATGAGCAGTTCTTC; CDR3aa: CASSLGGASGYNEQFF
v_gene: TRBV3-1/TRBV3-2; d_gene: TRBD1; abundance: few; j_gene: TRBJ1-2; CDR3nt: TGTGCCAGCAGCCTGCGACAGGGGTATGGCTACACCTTC; CDR3aa: CASSLRQGYGYTF
v_gene: TRBV27; d_gene: -; abundance: -; j_gene: TRBJ2-2; CDR3nt: TGTGCCAGCAGTTTATGGGCAGGACACACCGGGGAGCTGTTTTTT; CDR3aa: CASSLWAGHTGELFF
v_gene: TRBV3-1/TRBV3-2; d_gene: -; abundance: -; j_gene: TRBJ1-1; CDR3nt: TGTGCCAGCAGCCTAGTCCGAAACACTGAAGCTTTCTTT; CDR3aa: CASSLVRNTEAFF
v_gene: TRBV2; d_gene: TRBD1; abundance: -; j_gene: TRBJ2-1; CDR3nt: TGTGCCAGCAGTGGGGACAGGGCGGCTGAGCAGTTCTTC; CDR3aa: CASSGDRAAEQFF
v_gene: TRBV5-5; d_gene: -; abundance: -; j_gene: TRBJ2-1; CDR3nt: TGTGCCAGCAGCTTCGGGGGATCTCACTACAATGAGCAGTTCTTC; CDR3aa: CASSFGGSHYNEQFF